This passage covers 29 T cell receptor beta chains from one sample sequenced in a study of T cell responses to AZD1222 COVID-19 vaccine. This table comes from immunoSEQ multiplex PCR, and its TCRdb copy is limited to in-frame clones, with some not included. The sample lists roughly 80,000 clones, roughly 89% occurring once. The source material was peripheral blood, sampled 28 days after the second AZD1222 dose. All receptors derive from an adult who received the AZD1222 COVID-19 vaccine.

The rearrangement links TRBV2 to TRBJ1-5; D perhaps matches TRBD1 (6 bases). Per the germline V gene, CDR1 is SNHLY and CDR2 is FYNNEI. The CDR3 sequence is 16 residues long. V dropped 9 bases and J dropped 6 bases, with 24 bases sitting between them. Here the CDR3 reads CASSLGGTAGGQPQHF. CDR3 nucleotides: TGTGCCAGTTCGCTAGGGGGAACGGCTGGGGGTCAGCCCCAGCATTTT.

The chain has TRBV25-1 and TRBJ1-6, with a possible D match to TRBD1 (5 bases). The V end was cut by 4 bases, the J end by 10 bases, with 17 bases between. Germline-derived CDR1 and CDR2 are MGHDK and SYGVNS. This CDR3 comprises 15 residues. The CDR3 coding sequence is TGTGCCAGCAGTGCCGGCGGGGGAGCACGGTCACCCCTCCACTTT. Its protein product is CASSAGGGARSPLHF.

The chain joins TRBV2 to TRBJ2-2; 14 positions match TRBD2. J was trimmed by 4 bases and V by 7 bases; bases with no gene match: 5. The CDR3 runs 16 residues. Germline CDR1 and CDR2: SNHLY and FYNNEI. CDR3 sequence reads: CASKTSGGATTGELFF. CDR3 sequence (DNA): TGTGCCAGCAAGACTAGCGGGGGGGCGACCACCGGGGAGCTGTTTTTT.

The CDR3 loop is CASNLGGFGELFF. The CDR3 DNA reads TGTGCCAGCAACCTCGGGGGGTTCGGGGAGCTGTTTTTT. This chain connects TRBV12-3 or TRBV12-4 to TRBJ2-2; 7 nucleotides align to TRBD2. Trimming removed 7 bases from V and 7 bases from J; junction bases left unmatched: 6. The CDR3 extends over 13 amino acids.

The rearrangement uses TRBV6-5 and TRBJ2-3; 11 nucleotides align to TRBD1. CDR1 is MNHEY and CDR2 is SVGAGI in the germline V gene. The J segment lost 3 bases and the V segment lost 7 bases, leaving 6 bases of the junction unmatched. The CDR3 is made up of 15 amino acids. The CDR3 DNA reads as TGTGCCAGCAAGGGGACAGGGGGTGGAACAGATACGCAGTATTTT. Translating it yields CASKGTGGGTDTQYF.

The V call is TRBV19, the J call TRBJ1-4; D may be TRBD1 (6 bases). This CDR3 contains 13 residues. Germline V gene data show CDR1 as LNHDA and CDR2 as SQIVND (reference sequence). V lost 7 bases to trimming and J lost 0 bases, with 6 bases between them. The CDR3 protein is CASKGATNEKLFF. CDR3 sequence (DNA): TGTGCCAGTAAGGGGGCAACTAATGAAAAACTGTTTTTT.

The V gene is TRBV15, the J gene TRBJ2-3; either TRBD1 or TRBD2 may fit D (6 bases each). This CDR3 is built from 14 residues. From germline, CDR1 is LNHNV and CDR2 YYDKDF (reference sequence). The germline V and J ends were trimmed by 5 bases and 4 bases, with 13 bases remaining between them. Written as DNA, the CDR3 is TGTGCCACCAGCGGACGGGGGCCAGCAGATACGCAGTATTTT. It codes for CATSGRGPADTQYF.

The chain couples TRBV4-1 to TRBJ2-2; TRBD1 aligns across 8 bases. Germline lookup yields CDR1 MGHRA and CDR2 YSYEKL. The V segment lost 0 bases and the J segment 6 bases; nucleotides outside the gene matches: 3. The length of the CDR3 is 15 residues. The CDR3 sequence: CASSQDRGHAGELFF. The CDR3 DNA reads as TGCGCCAGCAGCCAAGACAGGGGGCATGCCGGGGAGCTGTTTTTT.

The chain links TRBV4-2 to TRBJ1-2; D uncertain. Germline V gene data show CDR1 as LGHNA and CDR2 as YNFKEQ. Trimming took 3 bases from V and 2 from J, leaving 7 bases between them. The CDR3 length is 13 residues. The CDR3 DNA sequence: TGTGCCAGCAGCCAGGACGGAAACTATGGCTACACCTTC. Its protein is CASSQDGNYGYTF.

The chain is built from TRBV4-2 and TRBJ2-2; D gene ambiguous. Germline assignment: CDR1 LGHNA and CDR2 YNFKEQ. Trimming took 3 bases from V and 5 from J, leaving 13 bases between them. The CDR3 extends over 15 amino acids. The chain's CDR3 is CASSQTTGPTGELFF. The CDR3 nucleotides read TGTGCCAGCAGCCAGACAACGGGCCCGACCGGGGAGCTGTTTTTT.

The chain recombines TRBV5-8 with TRBJ2-5; 16 nucleotides line up with TRBD2. In germline, CDR1 is SGHTS, CDR2 YDEGEE. Trimming removed 3 bases from V and 5 bases from J; junction bases left unmatched: 7. The CDR3 spans 17 residues. As DNA, the CDR3 is TGTGCCAGCAGCTCTGGGACTAGCGGGGGGGCCGGCGAGACCCAGTACTTC. Residues: CASSSGTSGGAGETQYF. The full variable domain, with the rest looked up from reference TRBV5-8 and TRBJ2-5, is EAGVTQSPTHLIKTRGQQATLRCSPISGHTSVYWYQQALGLGLQFLLWYDEGEERNRGNFPPRFSGRQFPNYSSELNVNALELEDSALYLCASSSGTSGGAGETQYFGPGTRLLVL.

V and J are TRBV6-5 and TRBJ1-4; D not certain. The germline CDR1 and CDR2 sequences are MNHEY and SVGAGI. V was cut by 3 bases and J by 4 bases, with 15 bases left in between. This CDR3 is 16 amino acids long. The CDR3 DNA follows: TGTGCCAGCAGTTATAGGCCCACCGGGGTTAATGAAAAACTGTTTTTT. Amino acid sequence: CASSYRPTGVNEKLFF.

This chain uses TRBV7-9 with TRBJ1-2; D is ambiguous. The CDR3 loop spans 14 amino acids. The germline V gene encodes CDR1 SEHNR and CDR2 FQNEAQ (reference sequence). V lost 3 bases and J lost 0, with 8 bases in between. The CDR3 DNA follows: TGTGCCAGCAGCTTGCTTTACGCTAACTATGGCTACACCTTC. Protein: CASSLLYANYGYTF.

The rearrangement uses TRBV2 and TRBJ2-6; D is ambiguous. The CDR3 spans 16 residues. CDR1 is SNHLY, CDR2 FYNNEI, per germline. V was clipped by 4 bases and J by 1 base, with 11 bases between them. Here the CDR3 DNA reads TGTGCCAGCAGTGCTAACACACCTTCTGGGGCCAACGTCCTGACTTTC. Its protein is CASSANTPSGANVLTF.

The V call is TRBV5-1, the J call TRBJ1-1; TRBD1 matches 8 bases. J was trimmed by 1 base and V by 0 bases; bases with no gene match: 5. This CDR3 is built from 16 residues. Looked up from germline, CDR1 is SGHRS and CDR2 is YFSETQ. For the CDR3, the DNA is TGCGCCAGCAGCTTGGCTCCTGGACAGGGGAACACTGAAGCTTTCTTT. The encoded protein is CASSLAPGQGNTEAFF.

This clone was detected only once. V gene TRBV5-1 combines with J gene TRBJ2-3; 8 bases agree with TRBD2. The CDR3 runs to 14 residues. Germline assignment: CDR1 SGHRS and CDR2 YFSETQ. Losses at the gene ends were 4 bases for V and 6 bases for J; bases not matched to a gene: 7. CDR3 amino acids: CASSRLALGDTQYF. The CDR3 bases are TGCGCCAGCAGCCGACTAGCGCTGGGGGATACGCAGTATTTT.

The rearrangement joins TRBV7-3 to TRBJ2-3, with unresolved D. The germline V gene encodes CDR1 SGHTA and CDR2 FQGTGA. CDR3 length: 15 residues. V lost 2 bases and J lost 5, with 14 bases in between. The DNA of the CDR3 is TGTGCCAGCAGCTTATACCCTAACCTGGGAGATACGCAGTATTTT. This sequence encodes CASSLYPNLGDTQYF.

The chain employs TRBV5-1 and TRBJ2-2, with 9 bases matching TRBD1. CDR3 length: 17 amino acids. Trimming removed 3 bases from V and 1 base from J; junction bases left unmatched: 7. Germline values: CDR1 SGHRS, CDR2 YFSETQ. The CDR3 loop reads CASSSTGQGLNTGELFF. DNA for the CDR3: TGCGCCAGCAGCTCGACGGGACAGGGACTGAACACCGGGGAGCTGTTTTTT.

This chain connects TRBV11-3 to TRBJ2-7; D possibly corresponds to TRBD2 (7 bases). The CDR3 is made up of 15 amino acids. Germline assignment: CDR1 SGHNT and CDR2 YENEEA. V was pared by 0 bases and J by 1 base, with 10 bases between. The CDR3 loop reads CASSLERGPSYEQYF. Written as DNA, the CDR3 is TGTGCCAGCAGCTTAGAGCGGGGGCCATCCTACGAGCAGTACTTC.

The V call is TRBV2, the J call TRBJ2-7, with 9 bases aligning to TRBD1. Germline V lookup: CDR1 SNHLY, CDR2 FYNNEI. The CDR3 sequence is 13 residues long. V shed 7 bases, J shed 12 bases, and the junction held 13 bases outside the gene matches. CDR3 coding DNA: TGTGCCAGCACCCCGCTGACAGGGGGAGATGGGTACTTC. Translated, it gives CASTPLTGGDGYF.

The chain employs TRBV7-8 and TRBJ2-7, with 12 bases lining up with TRBD2. V lost 3 bases, J lost 0 bases, and 3 bases stayed unmatched. The CDR3 length is 16 residues. In germline, CDR1 is SGHVS, CDR2 FQNEAQ. CDR3 sequence reads: CASSFGLAGSSYEQYF. The DNA of the CDR3 is TGTGCCAGCAGCTTTGGACTAGCGGGAAGCTCCTACGAGCAGTACTTC. The complete variable domain, with remaining parts taken from reference TRBV7-8 and TRBJ2-7, reads GAGVSQSPRYKVAKRGQDVALRCDPISGHVSLFWYQQALGQGPEFLTYFQNEAQLDKSGLPSDRFFAERPEGSVSTLKIQRTQQEDSAVYLCASSFGLAGSSYEQYFGPGTRLTVT.

The chain combines TRBV7-2 with TRBJ1-4; 8 positions match TRBD1. This CDR3 contains 14 residues. Trimming removed 5 bases from V and 6 bases from J; junction bases left unmatched: 5. Germline V gene sequence: CDR1 SGHTA, CDR2 FQGNSA. The CDR3 DNA reads as TGTGCCAGCAGCCCCGGACAGGGCTATGAAAAACTGTTTTTT. Translated, it gives CASSPGQGYEKLFF.

This clone was recorded a few times. The genes are TRBV5-4 and TRBJ2-7, with 9 nucleotides matching TRBD1. The CDR3 totals 14 residues. V was pared by 3 bases and J by 0 bases, with 1 base of the junction left unmatched. Germline loops: CDR1 SGHNT, CDR2 YYREEE (reference sequence). The CDR3 protein is CASSWGQGSYEQYF. Here the CDR3 DNA reads TGTGCCAGCAGCTGGGGACAGGGCTCCTACGAGCAGTACTTC.

J is TRBJ2-7 and V is TRBV29-1, with 9 bases aligning to TRBD1. V lost 7 bases and J lost 5; bases outside the gene matches: 12. Germline lookup yields CDR1 SQVTM and CDR2 ANQGSEA. There are 14 residues in the CDR3. The CDR3 DNA is TGCAGCGCATCGTGGACAGGGGCGTCAGACGAGCAGTACTTC. It translates to CSASWTGASDEQYF.

The rearrangement uses TRBV4-3 and TRBJ2-1, with 7 bases identical to TRBD2. The trim removed 0 bases at V and 7 bases at J, leaving 3 bases unmatched. CDR1 LGHNA and CDR2 YSLEER come from the germline V gene. This CDR3 has 14 residues. The CDR3 is CASSQDSGGNEQFF. As DNA, the CDR3 is TGCGCCAGCAGCCAAGATTCCGGGGGGAATGAGCAGTTCTTC.

This rearrangement joins TRBV11-2 to TRBJ1-2, with D hard to call. V lost 1 base and J lost 2, with 11 bases in between. The CDR3 is 15 residues long. Germline lookup yields CDR1 SGHAT and CDR2 FQNNGV. CDR3 DNA sequence: TGTGCCAGCAGCTTAGTTCCGTCCTGGAACTATGGCTACACCTTC. Its protein product is CASSLVPSWNYGYTF.

This clone appeared once. This rearrangement joins TRBV7-9 to TRBJ1-4, with TRBD1 identical over 7 bases. The V gene end was trimmed by 5 bases and the J gene end by 7 bases; junction bases not matched to a gene: 7. The CDR3 is made up of 14 amino acids. Germline V gene data show CDR1 as SEHNR and CDR2 as FQNEAQ (reference sequence). The CDR3 protein is CASSQPGGSEKLFF. CDR3 in DNA: TGTGCCAGCAGCCAACCAGGGGGAAGTGAAAAACTGTTTTTT.

The chain recombines TRBV29-1 with TRBJ1-2; D unclear. Germline lookup yields CDR1 SQVTM and CDR2 ANQGSEA. The CDR3 has 13 amino acids. V gave up 0 bases and J gave up 4 bases, with 9 bases separating them. The CDR3 protein is CSVEESGSYGYTF. CDR3 DNA sequence: TGCAGCGTTGAAGAATCAGGCAGCTATGGCTACACCTTC.

V usage is TRBV29-1 and J usage is TRBJ1-3; 9 bases line up with TRBD1. CDR3 size: 14 residues. Germline V gene lookup returns CDR1 SQVTM and CDR2 ANQGSEA. V shed 6 bases and J 0 bases; nucleotides not matched to a gene: 3. CDR3 DNA: TGCAGCGTGAGGGGACAGGGCTCTGGAAACACCATATATTTT. Its translation: CSVRGQGSGNTIYF.